The clone carrying this T cell receptor beta chain showed up just a few times. This record comes from a study of blood T cells in healthy people across ages. Total RNA amounts of at least 6 micrograms were extracted per sample. The V end lost 2 bases, the J end lost 1 base, and 20 bases lay between the germline ends. Germline V CDR1 and CDR2: LGHNA, YSLEER. The length of the CDR3 is 18 residues. For the second PCR, which ran for roughly 6 to 12 cycles, a sample-barcoded 5' primer and a J-beta primer mix were used. Tagging of each cDNA molecule was performed by a template-switch adaptor with 12 random nucleotides. TCRdb passed the 5' RACE reads through MiXCR, listing each CDR3 protein once. The table shows about 930,000 distinct CDR3 sequences, with about 28% occurring only once. These data are also associated with another study on T cells of mothers and their children.

The chain has TRBV4-3 and TRBJ1-1, with D possibly TRBD1 on 5 matching bases. The source is a woman in her 40s in good health. The sequenced sample consisted of blood. CDR3 sequence reads: CASSQNRGPVKENTEAFF. CDR3 sequence (DNA): TGCGCCAGCAGCCAAAATCGGGGACCTGTAAAGGAGAACACTGAAGCTTTCTTT.